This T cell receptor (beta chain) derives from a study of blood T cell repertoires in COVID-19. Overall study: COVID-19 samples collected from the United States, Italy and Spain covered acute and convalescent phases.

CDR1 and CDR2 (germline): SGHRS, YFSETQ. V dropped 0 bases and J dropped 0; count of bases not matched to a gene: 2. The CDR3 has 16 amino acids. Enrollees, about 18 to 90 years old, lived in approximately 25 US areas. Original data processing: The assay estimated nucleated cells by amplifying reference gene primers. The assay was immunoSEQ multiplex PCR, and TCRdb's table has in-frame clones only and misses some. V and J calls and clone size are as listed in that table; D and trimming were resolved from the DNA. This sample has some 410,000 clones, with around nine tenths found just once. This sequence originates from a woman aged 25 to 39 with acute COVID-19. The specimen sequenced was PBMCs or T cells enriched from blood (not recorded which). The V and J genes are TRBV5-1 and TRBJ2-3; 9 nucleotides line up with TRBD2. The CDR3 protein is CASSLVAGVSTDTQYF. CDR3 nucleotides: TGCGCCAGCAGCTTGGTAGCGGGGGTGAGCACAGATACGCAGTATTTT.